A single TCR beta chain is shown here with its context. This entry comes from a study of T cell changes during pregnancy in multiple sclerosis. This table comes from immunoSEQ multiplex PCR, and its TCRdb copy is limited to in-frame clones, with some not included. The table includes around 97,000 clones, almost 95% detected once. V lost 4 bases, J lost 5 bases, and 30 bases lay in between. Germline CDR1 is SGHRS and CDR2 is YFSETQ. The CDR3 runs to 19 residues. The receptor was isolated from a female donor with multiple sclerosis, enrolled in a pregnancy study. V is TRBV5-1 and J is TRBJ2-5; TRBD2 might be the D (6 bases). Here the sequenced sample was peripheral blood, taken after pregnancy. The CDR3 nucleotides are TGCGCCAGCAGCCTTGGTATCCCCGCCGGGGGTGCGGTTTTTGAGACCCAGTACTTC. Protein: CASSLGIPAGGAVFETQYF.